The text below deals with one TCR beta chain. What it binds is unknown. 13 Jbeta primers and 60 Vbeta primers were used for the PCR. TCRdb's table, derived via immunoSEQ multiplex PCR, lists solely in-frame clones and lacks some. The data show about 67,000 clones, about 65% seen once. Nominally healthy donors provided the samples, though records likely missed some immune exposures. This specimen comes from a study of cytomegalovirus exposure and HLA in healthy donors. Findings and limits, study-wide: Researchers reported in a later analysis that common viral pathogens appeared linked to several top clusters. Rarity held for most TCR sequences, but there were some public TCRs that occurred in many donors. In a later analysis, TCR beta V- and J-gene trimming was associated with a missense DCLRE1C variant.

This CDR3 contains 13 residues. V lost 5 bases and J 4 bases, leaving 11 bases between the germline ends. CDR1 and CDR2 (germline): MNHEY, SVGAGI. The sample comprised PBMCs. The TCR originated in a woman in her twenties or thirties in good health and CMV-seronegative. The rearrangement uses TRBV6-5 and TRBJ1-2, with D maybe TRBD1 (6 bases). CDR3 protein: CASSQGQAYGYTF. CDR3 bases: TGTGCCAGCAGTCAGGGGCAGGCCTATGGCTACACCTTC.